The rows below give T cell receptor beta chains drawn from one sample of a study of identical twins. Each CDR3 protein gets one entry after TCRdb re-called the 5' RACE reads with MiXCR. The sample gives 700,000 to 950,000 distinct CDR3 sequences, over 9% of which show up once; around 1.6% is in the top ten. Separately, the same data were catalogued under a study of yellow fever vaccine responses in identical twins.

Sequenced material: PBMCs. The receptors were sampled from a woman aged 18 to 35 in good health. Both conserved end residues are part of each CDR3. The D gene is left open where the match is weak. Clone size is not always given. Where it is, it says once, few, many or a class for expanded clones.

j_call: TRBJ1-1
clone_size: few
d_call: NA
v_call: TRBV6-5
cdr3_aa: CASSYSDTLGTEAFF
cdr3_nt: TGTGCCAGCAGTTACTCGGACACCCTCGGGACTGAAGCTTTCTTT

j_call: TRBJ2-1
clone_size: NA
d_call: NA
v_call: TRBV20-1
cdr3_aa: CSAESGGLMSYNEQFF
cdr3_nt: TGCAGTGCCGAAAGTGGGGGATTGATGTCCTACAATGAGCAGTTCTTC

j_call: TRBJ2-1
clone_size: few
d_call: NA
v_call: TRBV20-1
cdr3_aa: CSARQTQAQFF
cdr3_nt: TGCAGTGCTAGGCAAACCCAAGCCCAGTTCTTC

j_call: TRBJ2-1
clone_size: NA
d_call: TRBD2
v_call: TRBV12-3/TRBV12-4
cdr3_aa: CASSLGSLAGAEQFF
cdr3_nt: TGTGCCAGCAGTTTAGGTTCGCTAGCGGGGGCCGAGCAGTTCTTC

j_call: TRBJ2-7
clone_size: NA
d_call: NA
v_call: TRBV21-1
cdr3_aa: CASSKTGTGFHEQYF
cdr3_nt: TGTGCCAGCAGCAAAACCGGGACAGGGTTCCACGAGCAGTACTTC

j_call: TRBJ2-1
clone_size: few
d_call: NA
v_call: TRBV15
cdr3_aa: CATSALRGNEQFF
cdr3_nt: TGTGCCACCAGCGCCCTGAGAGGTAATGAGCAGTTCTTC

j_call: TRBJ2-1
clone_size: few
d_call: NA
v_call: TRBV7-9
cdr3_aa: CASSPRDSGSYNEQFF
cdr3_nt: TGTGCCAGCAGCCCGCGGGACAGCGGCTCCTACAATGAGCAGTTCTTC

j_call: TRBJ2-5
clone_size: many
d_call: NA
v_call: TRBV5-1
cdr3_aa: CASSLVGVTGIEETQYF
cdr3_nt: TGCGCCAGCAGCTTGGTGGGGGTAACAGGGATCGAGGAGACCCAGTACTTC

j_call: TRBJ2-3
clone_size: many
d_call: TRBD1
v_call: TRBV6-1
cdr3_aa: CASRGTRQGADTQYF
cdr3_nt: TGTGCCAGCAGGGGAACTCGACAGGGCGCAGATACGCAGTATTTT

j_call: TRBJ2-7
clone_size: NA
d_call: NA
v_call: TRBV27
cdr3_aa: CASGRNYEQYF
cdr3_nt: TGTGCCAGCGGACGAAACTACGAGCAGTACTTC

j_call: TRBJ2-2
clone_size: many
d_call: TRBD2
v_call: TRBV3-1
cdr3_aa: CASSQVLAGNTGELFF
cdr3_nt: TGTGCCAGCAGCCAAGTCCTAGCGGGAAACACCGGGGAGCTGTTTTTT

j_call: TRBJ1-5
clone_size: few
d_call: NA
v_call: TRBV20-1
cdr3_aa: CSALGRPRLADQPQHF
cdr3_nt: TGCAGTGCCCTTGGGAGGCCCCGACTAGCGGATCAGCCCCAGCATTTT

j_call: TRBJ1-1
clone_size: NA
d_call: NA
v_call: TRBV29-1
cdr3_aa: CSVEGGRDGAVSAVNTEAFF
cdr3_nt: TGCAGCGTTGAAGGTGGGCGGGACGGCGCCGTGTCGGCGGTGAACACTGAAGCTTTCTTT

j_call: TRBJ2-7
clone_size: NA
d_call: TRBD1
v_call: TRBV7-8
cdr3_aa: CASSKGQTLDYEQYF
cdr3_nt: TGTGCCAGCAGCAAGGGACAGACTTTAGACTACGAGCAGTACTTC

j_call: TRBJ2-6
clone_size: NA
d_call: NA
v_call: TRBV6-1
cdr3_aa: CATKNSGANVLTF
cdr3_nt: TGTGCCACCAAGAACTCTGGGGCCAACGTCCTGACTTTC

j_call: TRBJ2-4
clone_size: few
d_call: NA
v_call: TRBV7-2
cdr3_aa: CASSLARVTKNIQYF
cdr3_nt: TGTGCCAGCAGCTTAGCGCGGGTGACCAAAAACATTCAGTACTTC

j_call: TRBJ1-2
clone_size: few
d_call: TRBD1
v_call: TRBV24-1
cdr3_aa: CATSDLRQGYYTF
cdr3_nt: TGTGCCACCAGTGATTTGCGACAGGGCTACTACACCTTC

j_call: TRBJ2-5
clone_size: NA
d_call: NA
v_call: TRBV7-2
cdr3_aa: CASSSIPGLSMEETQYF
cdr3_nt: TGTGCCAGCAGCTCCATTCCGGGACTCTCGATGGAAGAGACCCAGTACTTC

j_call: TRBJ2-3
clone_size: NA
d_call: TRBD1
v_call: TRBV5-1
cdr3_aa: CASGDRGGGTDTQYF
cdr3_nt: TGCGCCAGCGGCGACAGGGGAGGTGGCACAGATACGCAGTATTTT

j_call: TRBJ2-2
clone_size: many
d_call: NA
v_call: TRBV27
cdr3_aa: CASSPGTMNTGELFF
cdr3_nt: TGTGCCAGCAGCCCCGGGACAATGAACACCGGGGAGCTGTTTTTT

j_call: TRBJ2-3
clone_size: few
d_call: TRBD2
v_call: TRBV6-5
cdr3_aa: CASSHPTSWNTQYF
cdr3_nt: TGTGCCAGCAGTCACCCGACTAGCTGGAATACGCAGTATTTT

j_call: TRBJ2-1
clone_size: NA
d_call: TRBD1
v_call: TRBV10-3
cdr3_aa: CAISELAGGNNEQFF
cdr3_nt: TGTGCCATCAGTGAGTTGGCAGGGGGAAACAATGAGCAGTTCTTC

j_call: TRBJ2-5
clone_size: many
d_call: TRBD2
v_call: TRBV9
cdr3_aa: CASSETRREWEETQYF
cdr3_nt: TGTGCCAGCAGCGAGACGAGGCGGGAGTGGGAAGAGACCCAGTACTTC

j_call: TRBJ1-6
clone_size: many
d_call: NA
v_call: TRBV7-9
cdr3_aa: CASSLFGSSYNSPLHF
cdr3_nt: TGTGCCAGCAGCTTATTCGGGAGCTCCTATAATTCACCCCTCCACTTT

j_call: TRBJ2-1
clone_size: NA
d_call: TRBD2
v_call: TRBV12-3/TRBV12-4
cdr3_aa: CASGRLAGGSYNEQFF
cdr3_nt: TGTGCCAGCGGGCGACTAGCGGGAGGTTCCTACAATGAGCAGTTCTTC

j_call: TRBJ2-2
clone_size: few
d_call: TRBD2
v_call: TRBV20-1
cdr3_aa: CSARISGRTSTGELFF
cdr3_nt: TGCAGTGCTAGAATTAGCGGGCGGACGAGCACCGGGGAGCTGTTTTTT

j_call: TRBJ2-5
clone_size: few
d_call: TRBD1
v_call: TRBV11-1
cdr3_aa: CASSPGQGAKGDPYF
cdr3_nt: TGTGCCAGCAGCCCGGGACAGGGGGCTAAGGGAGACCCTTACTTC

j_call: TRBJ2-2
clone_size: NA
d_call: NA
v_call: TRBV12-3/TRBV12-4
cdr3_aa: CASVRGADTGELFF
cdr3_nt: TGTGCCTCCGTCCGGGGAGCGGACACCGGGGAGCTGTTTTTT

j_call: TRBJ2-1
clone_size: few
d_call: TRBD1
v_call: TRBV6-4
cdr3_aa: CASGQGLYNEQFF
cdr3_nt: TGTGCCAGCGGACAGGGGCTATACAATGAGCAGTTCTTC

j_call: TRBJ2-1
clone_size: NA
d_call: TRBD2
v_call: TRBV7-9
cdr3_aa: CASSFDSGRDRYNEQFF
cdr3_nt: TGTGCCAGCAGCTTCGATAGCGGGAGAGACAGGTACAATGAGCAGTTCTTC

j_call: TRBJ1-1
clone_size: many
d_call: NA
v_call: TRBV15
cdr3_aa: CATSREGGRYTEAFF
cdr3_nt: TGTGCCACCAGCAGAGAAGGGGGGAGGTACACTGAAGCTTTCTTT

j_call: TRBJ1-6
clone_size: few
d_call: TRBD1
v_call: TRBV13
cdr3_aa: CASSSGQGVQSPLHF
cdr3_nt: TGTGCCAGCAGCAGTGGACAGGGGGTTCAATCACCCCTCCACTTT

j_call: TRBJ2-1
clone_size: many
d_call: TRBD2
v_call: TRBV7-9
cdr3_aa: CASSSSGGAGEQFF
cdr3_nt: TGTGCCAGCAGCTCTAGCGGGGGGGCAGGCGAGCAGTTCTTC

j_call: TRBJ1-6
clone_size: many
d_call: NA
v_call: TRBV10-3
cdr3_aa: CAISVVGRPYNSPLHF
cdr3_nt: TGTGCCATCAGTGTTGTTGGGAGACCCTATAATTCACCCCTCCACTTT

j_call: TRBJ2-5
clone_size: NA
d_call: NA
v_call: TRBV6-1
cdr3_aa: CAIISKQPQETQYF
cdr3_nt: TGTGCCATCATATCTAAACAGCCCCAAGAGACCCAGTACTTC

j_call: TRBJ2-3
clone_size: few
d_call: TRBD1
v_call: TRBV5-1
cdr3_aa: CASLIGQGVADTQYF
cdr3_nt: TGCGCCAGCCTGATAGGACAGGGAGTTGCAGATACGCAGTATTTT

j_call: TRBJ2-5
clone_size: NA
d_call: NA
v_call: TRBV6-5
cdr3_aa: CASSYSGVQETQYF
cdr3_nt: TGTGCCAGCAGTTACTCCGGGGTACAAGAGACCCAGTACTTC

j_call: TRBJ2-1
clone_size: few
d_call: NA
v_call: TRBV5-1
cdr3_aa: CASSLPRATVDNEQFF
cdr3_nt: TGCGCCAGCAGCTTGCCGAGAGCAACCGTCGACAATGAGCAGTTCTTC

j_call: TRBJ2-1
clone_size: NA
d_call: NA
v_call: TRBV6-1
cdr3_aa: CASSEAETRPPVF
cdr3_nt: TGTGCCAGCAGTGAAGCTGAAACTAGACCCCCCGTCTTC

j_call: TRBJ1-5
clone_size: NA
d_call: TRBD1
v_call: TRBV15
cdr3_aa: CATSSQGGGNQPQHF
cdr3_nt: TGTGCCACCAGCAGTCAAGGGGGCGGCAATCAGCCCCAGCATTTT

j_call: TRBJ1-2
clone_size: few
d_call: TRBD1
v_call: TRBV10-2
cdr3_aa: CASRATGGNGYTF
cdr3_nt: TGCGCCAGCAGGGCAACAGGGGGTAATGGCTACACCTTC

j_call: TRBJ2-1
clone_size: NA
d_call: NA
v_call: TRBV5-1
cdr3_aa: CASSLLGGGLHEQFF
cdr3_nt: TGCGCCAGCAGCCTTTTGGGGGGGGGGCTGCATGAGCAGTTCTTC

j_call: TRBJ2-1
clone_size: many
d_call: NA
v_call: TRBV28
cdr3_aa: CASTISTVWEQFF
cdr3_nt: TGTGCCAGCACCATATCTACGGTTTGGGAGCAGTTCTTC

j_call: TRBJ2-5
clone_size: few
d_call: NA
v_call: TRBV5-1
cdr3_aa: CASSLFPRDQETQYF
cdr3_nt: TGCGCCAGCAGCTTGTTTCCTAGGGATCAAGAGACCCAGTACTTC

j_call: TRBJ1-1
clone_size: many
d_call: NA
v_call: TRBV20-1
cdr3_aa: CSAKSSTGNSEAFF
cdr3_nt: TGCAGTGCCAAATCGTCCACAGGGAATTCTGAAGCTTTCTTT

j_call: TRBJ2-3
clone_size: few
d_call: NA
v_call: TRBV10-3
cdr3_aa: CAISAGGGGGLPTDTQYF
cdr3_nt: TGTGCCATCAGTGCCGGGGGAGGAGGAGGACTCCCCACAGATACGCAGTATTTT

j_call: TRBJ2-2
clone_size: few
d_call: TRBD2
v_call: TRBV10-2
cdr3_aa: CASSEFLAAGELFF
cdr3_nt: TGCGCCAGCAGTGAGTTCCTAGCGGCTGGGGAGCTGTTTTTT

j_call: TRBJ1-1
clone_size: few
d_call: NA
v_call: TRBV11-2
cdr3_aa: CASSLVIRGALTGEAFF
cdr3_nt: TGTGCCAGCAGCTTAGTCATAAGGGGGGCGCTTACCGGTGAAGCTTTCTTT

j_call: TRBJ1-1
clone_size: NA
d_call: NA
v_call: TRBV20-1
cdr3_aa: CSARDGTSGVFGTEAFF
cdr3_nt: TGCAGTGCTAGAGATGGGACCTCGGGGGTGTTCGGCACTGAAGCTTTCTTT

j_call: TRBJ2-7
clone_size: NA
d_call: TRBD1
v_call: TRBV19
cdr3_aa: CASSIDPTGATYEQYF
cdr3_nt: TGTGCCAGTAGTATAGATCCGACAGGGGCAACCTACGAGCAGTACTTC

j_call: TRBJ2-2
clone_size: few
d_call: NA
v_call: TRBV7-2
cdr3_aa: CASSLQKDTGELFF
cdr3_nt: TGTGCCAGCAGCTTACAAAAGGACACCGGGGAGCTGTTTTTT

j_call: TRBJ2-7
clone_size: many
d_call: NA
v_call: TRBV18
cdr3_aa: CASSPPAETYEQYF
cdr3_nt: TGTGCCAGCTCACCACCGGCAGAGACCTACGAGCAGTACTTC

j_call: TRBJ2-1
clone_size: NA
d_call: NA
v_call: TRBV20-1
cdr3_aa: CSASDGGTYNEQFF
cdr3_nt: TGCAGTGCTAGTGATGGGGGGACTTACAATGAGCAGTTCTTC

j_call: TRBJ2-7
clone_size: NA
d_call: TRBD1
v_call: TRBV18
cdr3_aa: CASSPSDGTGGYEQYF
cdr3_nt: TGTGCCAGCTCACCATCGGATGGGACAGGGGGCTACGAGCAGTACTTC

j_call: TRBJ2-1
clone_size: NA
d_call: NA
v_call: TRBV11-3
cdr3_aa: CASSQGAGSWVQFF
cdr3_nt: TGTGCCAGCAGCCAAGGGGCAGGGTCCTGGGTGCAGTTCTTC

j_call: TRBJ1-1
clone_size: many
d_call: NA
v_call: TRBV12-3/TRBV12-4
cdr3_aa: CASSCCWGITFF
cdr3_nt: TGTGCCAGCAGTTGTTGCTGGGGTATAACTTTCTTT